This TCR beta chain was sequenced in a study of blood T cells in healthy people across ages. Across the study: Capturing about one barcoded beta molecule per two T cells was achieved by template switching.

Deletions cut 4 bases from V and 10 bases from J, with 17 bases between. Per the germline V gene, CDR1 is MNHNY and CDR2 is SVGAGI (reference sequence). The CDR3 contains 14 residues. Together with a sample-barcoded 5' primer, a J-beta primer mix was included in a second PCR lasting about 6 to 11 cycles. Every molecule of cDNA carried a tag from a template-switch adaptor with 12 random nucleotides. Sequencing yielded, for each sample, at least 2.5 million paired-end reads carrying CDR3. TCRdb passed the 5' RACE reads through MiXCR, listing each CDR3 protein once. The data hold some 700,000 distinct CDR3 sequences, with 22% observed a single time.

This receptor was obtained from a man between 65 and 85 years old in good health. The chain recombines TRBV6-6 with TRBJ1-5; a possible D gene is TRBD1 (5 bases). Input material: blood. DNA of the CDR3: TGTGCCAGCAGTTCCCCGGTGGAGGGACGACCCCAGCATTTT. Translated, it gives CASSSPVEGRPQHF.